This record looks at one TCR beta chain sequence and its context. Its target is not known. The CDR3 is 14 amino acids. The V gene's germline CDR1 is GTSNPN and CDR2 SVGIG (reference sequence). V was shortened by 4 bases and J by 2 bases, with 11 bases between the two germline ends. These data come from a study of CD8+ T cells in alopecia areata. Treatment denoted: oral pan-JAK inhibitor, 5-10 mg twice daily. RNA was extracted and reverse transcribed into cDNA as the sequencing template. Generated by immunoSEQ multiplex PCR, the TCRdb table keeps only in-frame clones and is missing some. The table has 200,000 to 250,000 clones, around 65% seen once. General study findings and limits: As there was one nonresponder, how baseline CD8+ expansion relates to response remains uncertain.

The source material was CD4+ T cells sorted from blood, sampled at week 4, from a patient treated with tofacitinib. The clonotype originates from a human donor with alopecia areata. The chain combines TRBV30 with TRBJ2-2; perhaps TRBD1 as D (5 bases). CDR3 nucleotides: TGTGCCTGGAATCGGCAGGGTAACACCGGGGAGCTGTTTTTT. Translated, it gives CAWNRQGNTGELFF.